This TCR beta chain was profiled in a study of blood T cell repertoires in COVID-19. Trimming pared 6 bases from V and 5 bases from J, leaving 14 bases between. CDR1 and CDR2 from the germline V gene are MNHEY and SMNVEV (reference sequence). The CDR3 sequence is 15 residues long. The table came from immunoSEQ multiplex PCR; TCRdb's copy has only in-frame clones and leaves some out. The sample yields hundreds of thousands of clones, about nine tenths seen once. This chain joins TRBV27 and TRBJ2-6; D gene ambiguous. This TCR came from a woman younger than 45 with active or convalescent COVID-19. The sequenced material came from peripheral blood. The CDR3 protein is CASSPQLIRANVLTF. CDR3 DNA: TGTGCCAGCAGCCCACAGTTGATTCGGGCCAACGTCCTGACTTTC.